These T cell receptor beta chains were read from a single sample in a study of PD-L1 blockade in urothelial cancer. Libraries were prepared by immunoSEQ multiplex PCR; TCRdb keeps only in-frame clonotypes and omits some of them. This table holds about 90,000 clones, 75% to 90% found once. This sample comprised PBMCs, obtained around atezolizumab (anti-PD-L1) treatment. The receptors derive from a man between 65 and 85 years old with urothelial cancer. Each CDR3 is given with its conserved first and last residue. D genes are given only for firm matches. For some rows the clone size is stated as once, few or many, or as a class when expanded; others skip it.

clone_size j_call v_call d_call cdr3_aa cdr3_nt
- TRBJ2-5 TRBV4-1 - CASSPSERETQYF TGCGCCAGCAGCCCCAGCGAGAGAGAGACCCAGTACTTC
- TRBJ2-5 TRBV7-2 - CASSLFAEETQYF TGTGCCAGCAGCTTATTCGCAGAAGAGACCCAGTACTTC
few TRBJ1-1 TRBV6-1 - CASINTGLNTEAFF TGTGCCAGTATCAACACAGGGCTGAACACTGAAGCTTTCTTT
- TRBJ1-3 TRBV7-8 - CASSLAGAGGNTIYF TGTGCCAGCAGCTTAGCGGGGGCTGGTGGAAACACCATATATTTT
- TRBJ2-3 TRBV7-2 TRBD1 CASRGGQGGTDTQYF TGTGCCAGCAGGGGGGGACAGGGGGGAACAGATACGCAGTATTTT
- TRBJ2-7 TRBV7-9 TRBD2 CASSPTGLAGGSEQYF TGTGCCAGCAGCCCAACGGGACTAGCGGGGGGAAGTGAGCAGTACTTC
- TRBJ1-6 TRBV19 TRBD1 CASSPGQLDSPLHF TGTGCCAGTAGTCCGGGACAGTTAGATTCACCCCTCCACTTT
few TRBJ2-7 TRBV6-5 - CASSYWGGRHTYEQYF TGTGCCAGCAGTTATTGGGGGGGCAGACACACCTACGAGCAGTACTTC
- TRBJ2-3 TRBV10-1 TRBD1 CASSDPGQGDTDTQYF TGCGCCAGCAGTGACCCTGGACAGGGGGACACAGATACGCAGTATTTT
- TRBJ1-6 TRBV5-8 - CASSQGTVYNSPLHF TGTGCCAGCAGCCAGGGGACGGTCTATAATTCACCCCTCCACTTT
- TRBJ2-3 TRBV2 TRBD1 CASRETAGGWSGTDTQYF TGTGCCAGCAGGGAAACCGCAGGGGGCTGGAGCGGGACAGATACGCAGTATTTT
- TRBJ2-1 TRBV11-2 TRBD1 CASSLGLRTGAYNEQFF TGTGCCAGCAGCTTAGGACTCAGGACAGGGGCTTACAATGAGCAGTTCTTC
few TRBJ2-5 TRBV19 TRBD1 CASSSQGARETQYF TGTGCCAGTAGTTCCCAGGGGGCACGGGAGACCCAGTACTTC
- TRBJ2-5 TRBV29-1 - CSVEYRSTKLETQYF TGCAGCGTTGAATATCGGAGCACAAAATTAGAGACCCAGTACTTC
- TRBJ2-3 TRBV5-4 TRBD2 CASSRRAGGQDTQYF TGTGCCAGCAGCCGTAGAGCGGGGGGGCAAGATACGCAGTATTTT
- TRBJ2-3 TRBV18 TRBD1 CASSPLTGGRSTDTQYF TGTGCCAGCTCACCCCTAACAGGGGGCCGTAGCACAGATACGCAGTATTTT
many TRBJ1-4 TRBV7-9 - CASSFGGTNEKLFF TGTGCCAGCAGCTTCGGGGGTACTAATGAAAAACTGTTTTTT
once TRBJ2-7 TRBV7-3 TRBD2 CASSLTSGSHHEQYF TGTGCCAGCAGCTTGACTAGCGGGAGTCACCACGAGCAGTACTTC
- TRBJ2-6 TRBV9 TRBD2 CASSPPPGGLDYSGANVLTF TGTGCCAGCAGCCCCCCTCCGGGGGGACTCGATTACTCTGGGGCCAACGTCCTGACTTTC
- TRBJ1-5 TRBV30 - CAWSGSAALGNQPQHF TGTGCCTGGAGTGGGTCAGCGGCTCTCGGCAATCAGCCCCAGCATTTT
- TRBJ2-7 TRBV27 TRBD2 CASRSGSGSLYEQYF TGTGCCAGCAGGTCCGGAAGCGGGAGCCTCTACGAGCAGTACTTC
- TRBJ2-1 TRBV5-4 - CASSLGGTSTYNEQFF TGTGCCAGCAGCTTGGGGGGTACTAGCACCTACAATGAGCAGTTCTTC
few TRBJ2-2 TRBV5-1 TRBD1 CASSSGDRATGELFF TGCGCCAGCAGCTCGGGGGACAGGGCAACCGGGGAGCTGTTTTTT
- TRBJ2-1 TRBV5-6 - CASSGTPGSEQFF TGTGCCAGCAGCGGGACTCCAGGGTCTGAGCAGTTCTTC
- TRBJ2-3 TRBV5-1 TRBD1 CASRQGASNTDTQYF TGCGCCAGCAGACAGGGGGCTTCTAACACAGATACGCAGTATTTT
- TRBJ1-5 TRBV4-2 - CASSQDRTGNQPQHF TGTGCCAGCAGCCAAGATAGAACAGGCAATCAGCCCCAGCATTTT
- TRBJ2-1 TRBV10-3 TRBD1 CAISERQGAGNNEQFF TGTGCCATCAGTGAGCGACAGGGGGCGGGAAACAATGAGCAGTTCTTC
- TRBJ2-2 TRBV6-1 - CAGQGRGTGELFF TGTGCCGGCCAGGGCAGGGGCACCGGGGAGCTGTTTTTT